The present T cell receptor (beta chain) was sequenced within a study of cytomegalovirus exposure and HLA in healthy donors. It was with 60 Vbeta and 13 Jbeta primers that the PCR ran. This table comes from immunoSEQ multiplex PCR, and its TCRdb copy is limited to in-frame clones, with some not included. There are 110,000 to 150,000 clones in the sample; about 77% occur only once, and around 3.7% lies in the top ten. The V gene lost 2 bases and the J gene lost 0 bases, with 11 bases spanning the gap. The germline V gene encodes CDR1 SNHLY and CDR2 FYNNEI. This CDR3 region has 16 residues. The sequence was obtained from a male donor in good health and CMV-seronegative. The material sequenced was PBMCs. The V call is TRBV2, the J call TRBJ1-3; D gene unclear. The CDR3 loop is CASSEILGSSGNTIYF. In nucleotides, the CDR3 is TGTGCCAGCAGTGAAATTTTGGGGAGCTCTGGAAACACCATATATTTT.